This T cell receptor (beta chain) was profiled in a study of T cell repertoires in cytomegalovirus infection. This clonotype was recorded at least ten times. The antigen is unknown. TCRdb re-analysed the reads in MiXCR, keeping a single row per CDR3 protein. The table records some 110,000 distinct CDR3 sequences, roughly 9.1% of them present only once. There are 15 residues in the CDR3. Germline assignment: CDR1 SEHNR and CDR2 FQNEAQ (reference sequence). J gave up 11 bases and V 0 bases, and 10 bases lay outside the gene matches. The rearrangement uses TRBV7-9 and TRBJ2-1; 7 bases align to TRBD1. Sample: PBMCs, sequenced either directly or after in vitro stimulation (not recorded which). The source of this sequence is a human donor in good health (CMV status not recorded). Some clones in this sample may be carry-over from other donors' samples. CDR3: CASSLARDSPTKQFF. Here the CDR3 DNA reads TGTGCCAGCAGCTTAGCAAGGGACAGTCCCACTAAGCAGTTCTTC.